This T cell receptor (beta chain) is from a study of graft-versus-host responses after intestinal transplantation. Turning to the study itself: Among the recipients, transplants were multivisceral, liver-intestinal, or isolated intestinal.

Study-level findings and limits: Recipient marrow held GvH clones, some first seen in ileum or blood. In patients with graft-donor T cell macrochimerism, allograft graft-versus-host to host-versus-graft clonal ratios were high.

This table comes from immunoSEQ multiplex PCR, and its TCRdb copy is limited to in-frame clones, with some not included. The sample yields approximately 49,000 clones, roughly 95% seen once. Comments on this clone: Its target is not known.

Per germline, CDR1 MDHEN and CDR2 SYDVKM. V was trimmed by 3 bases and J by 3 bases, leaving 17 bases between them. The CDR3 is 16 amino acids. V is TRBV28 and J is TRBJ1-1, with D possibly TRBD1 on 5 matching bases. This receptor was obtained from a human donor who was the organ donor for an intestinal transplant. The sequencing used unstimulated CD8+ T cells sorted from spleen or lymph node cells, collected before transplant. CDR3 DNA sequence: TGTGCCAGCAGTTTGCGGGACCTGACAGCACACACTGAAGCTTTCTTT. Protein product: CASSLRDLTAHTEAFF.